The clone carrying this T cell receptor (beta chain) came up a few times. What it binds is unknown. Only in-frame clones appear in the TCRdb table, and some are missing; sequencing was by immunoSEQ multiplex PCR. In the table there are some 13,000 clones, around 84% of which are singletons. The CDR3 sequence is 15 residues long. V lost 4 bases and J lost 5; bases outside the gene matches: 12. Per germline, CDR1 SGHRS and CDR2 YFSETQ. This sample is drawn from a study of PD-1 blockade in classical Hodgkin lymphoma. Background on the study: Each patient was given nivolumab 3 mg/kg through a vein every 2 weeks.

With no exception, relapse followed autologous stem cell transplantation in all patients, and brentuximab vedotin exposure varied. Whole-study findings and limits: Complete responders possessed baseline diversity comparable to newly diagnosed patients. Before treatment, TCR diversity in newly diagnosed patients was reportedly lower than in healthy donors. A significant rise in TCR diversity was seen by C4D1 for CD4+ cells but not for CD8+ cells.

The sequence came from a human donor with classical Hodgkin lymphoma. V is TRBV5-1 and J is TRBJ2-7; 7 positions match TRBD1. This material consisted of peripheral blood mononuclear cells (PBMCs), taken at baseline. Written as DNA, the CDR3 is TGCGCCAGCAGCAACCCGACAGGGACGGGGAACGAGCAGTACTTC. Residues: CASSNPTGTGNEQYF.